This T cell receptor beta chain originates from a study of cytomegalovirus exposure and HLA in healthy donors. The study, taken as a whole, reports: Researchers catalogued some 160 TCR beta chains as cytomegalovirus-associated. The authors judged a highly shared variant cluster likely a sequencing artifact. CMV serostatus alone was available as immune exposure information.

PCR amplification relied on 60 Vbeta primers (plus 13 Jbeta primers). Assay: immunoSEQ multiplex PCR; the TCRdb copy retains only in-frame clones and omits some. Seen here are 60,000 or so clones, about 80% observed once, and the top ten hold 2.5% to 4%. Details on this clone: Antigen unknown.

Germline CDR1 reads GTSNPN; CDR2 reads SVGIG (reference sequence). The CDR3 runs to 16 residues. V was pared by 0 bases and J by 7 bases, with 8 bases of the junction left unmatched. Each donor was healthy, and each was a bone marrow donor. The TCR originated in a woman between 35 and 50 years old in good health and CMV-seropositive. V is TRBV30 and J is TRBJ2-1; the match to TRBD2 covers 11 bases. The sequenced sample was PBMCs. The CDR3 region has the DNA TGTGCCTGGAGTGTAAGACTAGCGGGGCCCCGAAATGAGCAGTTCTTC. Protein sequence: CAWSVRLAGPRNEQFF.